This T cell receptor (beta chain) was sequenced in a study of T-cell reconstitution after alpha-beta-depleted transplantation in children. The CDR3 is 10 amino acids in total, end residues counted. Germline V gives CDR1 SGHTS, CDR2 YDEGEE. Study-wide results and limits: T-cell numbers and diversity, one year after transplant, stemmed largely from T cells that were newly produced.

As it was prepared, the TCRbeta library received unique molecular identifiers. TCRdb re-called the PCR reads with MiXCR, one entry per CDR3 protein. The sample carries 250,000 or so distinct CDR3 sequences, more than 20% recorded once. Regarding this clonotype: Its specificity is unknown. Here the CDR3 omits its conserved ending phenylalanine or tryptophan, so a read error is the likely source. The DNA is omitted, as the CDR3 cannot be located on it reliably, and the CDR3 follows TCRdb's listing.

This specimen was PBMCs, mostly from graft donor cells, taken 360 days after TCRalphabeta/CD19-depleted stem cell transplant. The rearrangement links TRBV5-8 to TRBJ1-1; the D segment call TRBD1 is taken from the table without a DNA check. This sequence was found in a female patient between 2 and 15 years old who had a stem cell transplant for congenital amegakaryocytic thrombocytopenia, so the T cells may come from the graft donor. The CDR3 here is CASSNRPGLL.